This passage covers 9 T cell receptor beta chains from one sample sequenced in a study of OX40 agonist ivuxolimab in advanced cancers. Some clones are missing from TCRdb's copy, which holds only in-frame ones; the method was immunoSEQ multiplex PCR. This sample has around 27,000 clones; less than 90% occur once, and the top ten carry roughly a fifth. The source was CD4+ or CD8+ T cells sorted from blood, collected in a trial of the OX40 agonist ivuxolimab. The receptors derive from an adult with an advanced solid tumor such as melanoma, head and neck, liver or kidney cancer.

The rearrangement links TRBV2 to TRBJ2-3, with 7 bases aligning to TRBD1. Trimming removed 3 bases from V and 0 bases from J; junction bases left unmatched: 0. This CDR3 comprises 14 residues. Looked up from germline, CDR1 is SNHLY and CDR2 is FYNNEI. The CDR3 region has the DNA TGTGCCAGCAGTGAGGGACAGAGCACAGATACGCAGTATTTT. Amino acids: CASSEGQSTDTQYF.

The V gene is TRBV5-8, the J gene TRBJ2-2; D is possibly TRBD1 or TRBD2 (5 bases each). The V gene's germline CDR1 is SGHTS and CDR2 YDEGEE. Between the trimmed V and J ends, which lost 4 bases and 2 bases, there was a span of 12 bases. The CDR3 has 15 residues. CDR3 residues: CASSRRGINTGELFF. The CDR3 DNA reads TGTGCCAGCAGCCGTCGGGGCATAAACACCGGGGAGCTGTTTTTT.

The genes are TRBV20-1 and TRBJ2-1; D gene uncertain. V lost 2 bases to trimming and J lost 6 bases, with 5 bases between them. Germline V gives CDR1 DFQATT, CDR2 SNEGSKA (reference sequence). The CDR3 has 11 amino acids. The CDR3 DNA follows: TGCAGTGCTAGACTCTTCAATGAGCAGTTCTTC. Translating it yields CSARLFNEQFF.

The V gene is TRBV30, the J gene TRBJ1-1, with D uncertain. Trimming pared 0 bases from V and 0 bases from J, leaving 8 bases between. Per the germline V gene, CDR1 is GTSNPN and CDR2 is SVGIG (reference sequence). The CDR3 length is 14 residues. CDR3: CAWSVGGMNTEAFF. CDR3 DNA sequence: TGTGCCTGGAGTGTAGGAGGGATGAACACTGAAGCTTTCTTT.

This chain connects TRBV4-1 to TRBJ2-3; 9 bases are a match to TRBD2. With V trimmed by 4 bases and J by 2 bases, 10 bases remained unmatched. Germline V CDR1 and CDR2: MGHRA, YSYEKL. The CDR3 runs 17 residues. CDR3 in DNA: TGCGCCAGCAGCCCCACCACCCTAGCGGGACTCACAGATACGCAGTATTTT. It translates to CASSPTTLAGLTDTQYF.

This sequence joins TRBV5-6 and TRBJ2-1, with D unclear. Deletions cut 5 bases from V and 2 bases from J, with 17 bases between. The CDR3 runs 16 residues. From germline, CDR1 is SGHDT and CDR2 YYEEEE. The CDR3 loop is CASSFLIGQPYNEQFF. The CDR3 DNA is TGTGCCAGCAGTTTTTTAATCGGCCAGCCCTACAATGAGCAGTTCTTC.

The rearrangement uses TRBV28 and TRBJ2-7, with 11 bases that match TRBD2. V trimming: 3 bases; J trimming: 5 bases; junction bases outside the gene matches: 3. The CDR3 totals 14 residues. CDR1 is MDHEN and CDR2 is SYDVKM in the germline V gene. The CDR3 loop reads CASSLTSGVDEQYF. The CDR3 DNA reads as TGTGCCAGCAGTTTGACTAGCGGGGTGGACGAGCAGTACTTC.

The genes are TRBV15 and TRBJ2-1; the D gene is possibly TRBD2 (6 bases). V was trimmed by 1 base and J by 0 bases, leaving 16 bases between them. This CDR3 contains 18 residues. Germline V gene data show CDR1 as LNHNV and CDR2 as YYDKDF (reference sequence). The CDR3 loop is CATSRGREVGSSYNEQFF. CDR3 nucleotides: TGTGCCACCAGCAGAGGAAGGGAAGTCGGGAGCTCCTACAATGAGCAGTTCTTC. Complete variable domain (other parts from reference TRBV15 and TRBJ2-1): DAMVIQNPRYQVTQFGKPVTLSCSQTLNHNVMYWYQQKSSQAPKLLFHYYDKDFNNEADTPDNFQSRRPNTSFCFLDIRSPGLGDTAMYLCATSRGREVGSSYNEQFFGPGTRLTVL.

The rearrangement joins TRBV5-6 to TRBJ2-7, with 10 bases fitting TRBD1. CDR1 and CDR2 from the germline V gene are SGHDT and YYEEEE. After removal of 3 bases from V and 3 bases from J, the junction contained 6 bases not matched to a gene. CDR3 size: 15 residues. The CDR3 loop is CASSWDGTGDYEQYF. CDR3 bases: TGTGCCAGCAGCTGGGACGGGACAGGGGACTACGAGCAGTACTTC.